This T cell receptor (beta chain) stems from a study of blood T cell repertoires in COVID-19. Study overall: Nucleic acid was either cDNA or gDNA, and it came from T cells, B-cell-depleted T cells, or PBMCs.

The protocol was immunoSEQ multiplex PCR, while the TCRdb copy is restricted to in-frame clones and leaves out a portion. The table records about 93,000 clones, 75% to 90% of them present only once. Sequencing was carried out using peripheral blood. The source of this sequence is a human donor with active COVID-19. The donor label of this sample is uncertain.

In DNA form, the CDR3 reads TGCGCCAGCAGCCACAAGGACAGGGGAGGATACGAGCAGTACTTC. Translated, it gives CASSHKDRGGYEQYF. J is TRBJ2-7 and V is TRBV4-3; 9 bases align to TRBD1. J gave up 4 bases and V 3 bases, and 7 bases lay outside the gene matches. The CDR3 spans 15 residues. Germline V CDR1 and CDR2: LGHNA, YSLEER.